Shown below are 12 T cell receptor beta chains from a single sample sequenced in a study of T cell responses to AZD1222 COVID-19 vaccine. The protocol was immunoSEQ multiplex PCR, while the TCRdb copy is restricted to in-frame clones and leaves out a portion. The table shows approximately 160,000 clones, with approximately 90% occurring only once. Source: peripheral blood, taken on day 0 of AZD1222 vaccination. These receptors came from an adult in good health.

The chain employs TRBV11-1 and TRBJ2-1, with D maybe TRBD2 (5 bases). There are 13 residues in the CDR3. CDR1 and CDR2 from the germline V gene are SGHAT and FQDESV (reference sequence). Between the trimmed V and J ends, which lost 7 bases and 9 bases, there was a span of 16 bases. The CDR3 coding sequence is TGTGCCAGCACCCCGGAGGAGAGCGGTGAGCAGTTCTTC. Amino acids: CASTPEESGEQFF. The full variable domain, in which reference TRBV11-1 and TRBJ2-1 provide the parts outside the CDR3, is EAEVAQSPRYKITEKSQAVAFWCDPISGHATLYWYRQILGQGPELLVQFQDESVVDDSQLPKDRFSAERLKGVDSTLKIQPAELGDSAMYLCASTPEESGEQFFGPGTRLTVL.

The chain carries TRBV4-2 and TRBJ1-4; D is undetermined. Germline V gives CDR1 LGHNA, CDR2 YNFKEQ. The ends were cut back, 1 base at V and 7 bases at J, with 7 bases in the middle. CDR3 length: 13 amino acids. CDR3 loop: CASSQGPGEKLFF. Written as DNA, the CDR3 is TGTGCCAGCAGCCAAGGGCCCGGTGAAAAACTGTTTTTT.

The count of this clone is one. The chain employs TRBV5-6 and TRBJ1-5; D is undetermined. Trimming removed 2 bases from V and 0 bases from J, with 3 bases in between. Germline V gene sequence: CDR1 SGHDT, CDR2 YYEEEE. This CDR3 is built from 13 residues. CDR3 nucleotides: TGTGCCAGCAGCTTCTATAGCAATCAGCCCCAGCATTTT. This translates into CASSFYSNQPQHF.

The genes are TRBV10-3 and TRBJ1-1; 10 bases line up with TRBD1. Germline CDR1 reads ENHRY; CDR2 reads SYGVKD. The CDR3 contains 15 residues. The trim removed 2 bases at V and 10 bases at J, leaving 10 bases unmatched. CDR3 in amino acids: CAISETTGGRVGAFF. CDR3 in DNA: TGTGCCATCAGTGAGACGACAGGGGGCAGGGTTGGAGCTTTCTTT.

The gene calls are TRBV28 and TRBJ1-1; no clear D. CDR1 is MDHEN, CDR2 SYDVKM, per germline. V was cut by 2 bases and J by 2 bases, with 15 bases left in between. The CDR3 sequence is 16 residues long. The CDR3 here is CASSLPMGSPNTEAFF. The CDR3, as DNA: TGTGCCAGCAGTTTACCCATGGGGAGTCCTAACACTGAAGCTTTCTTT.

V and J are TRBV10-2 and TRBJ1-1; maybe TRBD1 (6 bases). The V gene lost 9 bases and the J gene lost 1 base, with 15 bases spanning the gap. Germline V gene sequence: CDR1 WSHSY, CDR2 SAAADI. This CDR3 is built from 14 residues. The CDR3 spells CASSQGWTNTEAFF. CDR3 nucleotide sequence: TGCGCCAGTTCACAGGGATGGACGAACACTGAAGCTTTCTTT.

The chain employs TRBV11-3 and TRBJ1-3; no reliable D call. The CDR3 spans 14 residues. V was clipped by 2 bases and J by 2 bases, with 7 bases between them. Germline V gene sequence: CDR1 SGHNT, CDR2 YENEEA. CDR3 DNA sequence: TGTGCCAGCAGCTTATCGTATACTGGAAACACCATATATTTT. It encodes CASSLSYTGNTIYF.

CDR3 sequence (DNA): TGTGCCAGCAGCCAAGGTCTGACAGCGAACTATGGCTACACCTTC. It specifies CASSQGLTANYGYTF. The J gene is TRBJ1-2, the V gene TRBV14; the D gene is possibly TRBD1 (5 bases). The V gene lost 1 base and the J gene lost 2 bases, with 11 bases spanning the gap. The CDR3 consists of 15 residues. Germline assignment: CDR1 SGHDN and CDR2 FVKESK.

The chain couples TRBV19 to TRBJ1-1; no reliable D call. Germline CDR1 LNHDA, CDR2 SQIVND (reference sequence). The CDR3 is 13 amino acids. V lost 6 bases and J lost 2, with 10 bases in between. The CDR3 DNA follows: TGTGCCAGTAGGGCGGCCGTTAACACTGAAGCTTTCTTT. Its translation: CASRAAVNTEAFF. The entire variable domain, with the rest obtained from reference TRBV19 and TRBJ1-1, is as follows: DGGITQSPKYLFRKEGQNVTLSCEQNLNHDAMYWYRQDPGQGLRLIYYSQIVNDFQKGDIAEGYSVSREKKESFPLTVTSAQKNPTAFYLCASRAAVNTEAFFGQGTRLTVV.

In this sample, this clone turned up once. The chain couples TRBV19 to TRBJ1-1; D is unclear. Germline V gives CDR1 LNHDA, CDR2 SQIVND (reference sequence). V dropped 6 bases and J dropped 8 bases, with 19 bases sitting between them. The CDR3 has 14 residues. The CDR3 spells CASSRSLPEGEAFF. The CDR3 DNA sequence: TGTGCCAGTAGCCGGTCCCTCCCCGAGGGCGAAGCTTTCTTT. Using reference TRBV19 and TRBJ1-1 for the parts outside the CDR3, the full variable domain is DGGITQSPKYLFRKEGQNVTLSCEQNLNHDAMYWYRQDPGQGLRLIYYSQIVNDFQKGDIAEGYSVSREKKESFPLTVTSAQKNPTAFYLCASSRSLPEGEAFFGQGTRLTVV.

J is TRBJ2-5 and V is TRBV19; a weak D match, TRBD2 (6 bases). V lost 6 bases and J lost 1, with 12 bases in between. The germline V gene has CDR1 LNHDA and CDR2 SQIVND (reference sequence). CDR3 length equals 14 residues. This CDR3 reads CASRERRGQETQYF. The CDR3 DNA is TGTGCCAGTAGAGAGCGGAGGGGCCAAGAGACCCAGTACTTC.

This clone turned up a few times. The V call is TRBV7-2, the J call TRBJ1-2; D is unclear. This CDR3 has 13 residues. Germline-derived CDR1 and CDR2 are SGHTA and FQGNSA. V lost 4 bases, J lost 8 bases, and 14 bases lay in between. The CDR3 coding sequence is TGTGCCAGCAGCTCCAGAAAGAGTCCGGGCTACACCTTC. This encodes CASSSRKSPGYTF.